This T cell receptor (beta chain) appears in the sequencing data of a study of T cell repertoires in cytomegalovirus infection. Turning to the study itself: In public TCR beta signatures, there were indications of both CMV infection and matching HLA type. Study-wide findings and caveats: The cumulative frequency of public TCR beta families distinguished individuals who carried CMV together with the relevant HLA.

In TCRdb, the reads were re-called with MiXCR into one record per CDR3 protein. The repertoire has 750,000 to 950,000 distinct CDR3 sequences, about 27% of them found once; the top ten carry 10% to 15%. Points on this clonotype: Antigen specificity is unknown.

V lost 7 bases, J lost 3 bases, and 18 bases lay in between. Per germline, CDR1 MGHDK and CDR2 SYGVNS. This CDR3 comprises 15 residues. Sequencing used cultured CD8+ T cells from PBMCs, obtained from culture after CMV antigen stimulation. This chain uses TRBV25-1 with TRBJ1-2, with a tentative D call TRBD1 (5 bases). This sequence was found in a human donor in good health (CMV status not recorded). Some clones in this sample may be carry-over from other donors' samples. The CDR3 region is CASTRGYREDYGYTF. The CDR3 coding sequence is TGTGCCAGCACAAGGGGCTATCGGGAAGACTATGGCTACACCTTC.